The source of this T cell receptor (beta chain) is a study of blood T cell repertoires in COVID-19. Turning to the study itself: Acute and convalescent COVID-19 specimens originated in the United States, Italy and Spain.

V lost 0 bases, J lost 3 bases, and 1 base stayed unmatched. This CDR3 has 15 amino acids. The germline CDR1 and CDR2 sequences are SGHAT and FQNNGV. Original analysis: Using reference gene primer amplification, nucleated cell counts were estimated. Data came from immunoSEQ multiplex PCR; TCRdb stores just in-frame clones and leaves some out. Clone size and V and J calls were adopted from that table, with D and trimming inferred from the DNA. Of fewer than 100,000 clones listed, about 93% were seen once; the top ten hold around 0.77%. The receptor was isolated from a woman of 80 years or more with acute or convalescent COVID-19. This chain joins TRBV11-2 and TRBJ2-1; TRBD2 matches at 8 bases. The sequenced sample was peripheral blood. CDR3 nucleotides: TGTGCCAGCAGCTTAGATAGCGGGATCTACAATGAGCAGTTCTTC. This codes for CASSLDSGIYNEQFF.